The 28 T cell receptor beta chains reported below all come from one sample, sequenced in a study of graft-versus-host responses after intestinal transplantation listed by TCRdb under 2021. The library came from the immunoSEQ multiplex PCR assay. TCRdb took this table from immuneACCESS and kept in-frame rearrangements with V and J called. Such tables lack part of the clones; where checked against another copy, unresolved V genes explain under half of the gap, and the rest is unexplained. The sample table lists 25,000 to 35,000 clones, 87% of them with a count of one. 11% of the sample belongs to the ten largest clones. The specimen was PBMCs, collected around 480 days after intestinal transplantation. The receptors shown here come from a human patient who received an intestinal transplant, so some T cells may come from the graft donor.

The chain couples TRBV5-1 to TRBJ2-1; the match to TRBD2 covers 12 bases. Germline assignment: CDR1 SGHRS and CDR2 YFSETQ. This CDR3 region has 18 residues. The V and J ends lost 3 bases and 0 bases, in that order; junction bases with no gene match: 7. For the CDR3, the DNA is TGCGCCAGCAGCTCAAGGACTAGCGGGACCAGCTCCTACAATGAGCAGTTCTTC. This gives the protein CASSSRTSGTSSYNEQFF.

CDR3 residues: CASSQEPSWPQHF. The CDR3 DNA reads TGCGCCAGCAGCCAAGAGCCCAGCTGGCCCCAGCATTTT. This chain links TRBV4-1 with TRBJ1-5; D unresolved. Germline V CDR1 and CDR2: MGHRA, YSYEKL. Trimming removed 0 bases at V and 9 bases at J, with 9 bases between. CDR3 size: 13 residues.

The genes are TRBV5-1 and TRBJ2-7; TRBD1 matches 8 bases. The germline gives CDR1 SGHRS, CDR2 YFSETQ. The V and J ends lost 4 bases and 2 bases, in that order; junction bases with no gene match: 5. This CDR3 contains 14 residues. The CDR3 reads CASSIGTGTYEQYF. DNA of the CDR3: TGCGCCAGCAGCATAGGGACAGGAACCTACGAGCAGTACTTC. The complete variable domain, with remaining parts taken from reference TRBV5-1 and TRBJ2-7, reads KAGVTQTPRYLIKTRGQQVTLSCSPISGHRSVSWYQQTPGQGLQFLFEYFSETQRNKGNFPGRFSGRQFSNSRSEMNVSTLELGDSALYLCASSIGTGTYEQYFGPGTRLTVT.

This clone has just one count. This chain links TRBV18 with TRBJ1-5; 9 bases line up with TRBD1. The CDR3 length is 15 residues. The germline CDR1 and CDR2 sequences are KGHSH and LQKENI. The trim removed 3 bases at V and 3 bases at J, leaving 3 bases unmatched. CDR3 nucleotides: TGTGCCAGCTCACCCGGGACAGGGAACAATCAGCCCCAGCATTTT. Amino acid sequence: CASSPGTGNNQPQHF.

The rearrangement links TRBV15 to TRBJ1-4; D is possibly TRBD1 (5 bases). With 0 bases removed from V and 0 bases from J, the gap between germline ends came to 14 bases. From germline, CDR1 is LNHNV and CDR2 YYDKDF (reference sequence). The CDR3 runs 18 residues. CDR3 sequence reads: CATSRDWGGGATNEKLFF. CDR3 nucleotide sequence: TGTGCCACCAGCAGAGATTGGGGGGGAGGCGCAACTAATGAAAAACTGTTTTTT.

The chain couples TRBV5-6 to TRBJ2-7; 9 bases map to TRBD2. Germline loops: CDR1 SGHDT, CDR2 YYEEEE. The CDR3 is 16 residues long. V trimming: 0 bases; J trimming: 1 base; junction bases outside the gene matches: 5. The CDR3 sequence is CASSLVLAGKSYEQYF. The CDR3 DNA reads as TGTGCCAGCAGCTTGGTACTAGCGGGTAAATCCTACGAGCAGTACTTC. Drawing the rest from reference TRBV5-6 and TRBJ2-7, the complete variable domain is DAGVTQSPTHLIKTRGQQVTLRCSPKSGHDTVSWYQQALGQGPQFIFQYYEEEERQRGNFPDRFSGHQFPNYSSELNVNALLLGDSALYLCASSLVLAGKSYEQYFGPGTRLTVT.

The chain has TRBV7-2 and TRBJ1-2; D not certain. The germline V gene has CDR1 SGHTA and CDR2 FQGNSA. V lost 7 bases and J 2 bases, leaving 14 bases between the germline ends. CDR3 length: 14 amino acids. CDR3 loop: CASTPPGANYGYTF. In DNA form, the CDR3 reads TGTGCCAGCACCCCTCCGGGTGCAAACTATGGCTACACCTTC. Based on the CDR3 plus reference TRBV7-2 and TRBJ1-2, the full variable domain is GAGVSQSPSNKVTEKGKDVELRCDPISGHTALYWYRQSLGQGLEFLIYFQGNSAPDKSGLPSDRFSAERTGGSVSTLTIQRTQQEDSAVYLCASTPPGANYGYTFGSGTRLTVV.

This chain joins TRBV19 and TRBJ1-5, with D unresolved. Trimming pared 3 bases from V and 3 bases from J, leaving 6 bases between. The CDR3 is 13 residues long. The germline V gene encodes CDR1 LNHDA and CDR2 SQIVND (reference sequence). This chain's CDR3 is CASSIALNQPQHF. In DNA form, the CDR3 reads TGTGCCAGTAGTATCGCACTCAATCAGCCCCAGCATTTT.

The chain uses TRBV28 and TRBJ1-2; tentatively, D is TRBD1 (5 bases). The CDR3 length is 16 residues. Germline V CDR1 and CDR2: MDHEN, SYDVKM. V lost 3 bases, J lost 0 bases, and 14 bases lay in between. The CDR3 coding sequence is TGTGCCAGCAGTTTGGGTGGGCAGGGTACTAACTATGGCTACACCTTC. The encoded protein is CASSLGGQGTNYGYTF.

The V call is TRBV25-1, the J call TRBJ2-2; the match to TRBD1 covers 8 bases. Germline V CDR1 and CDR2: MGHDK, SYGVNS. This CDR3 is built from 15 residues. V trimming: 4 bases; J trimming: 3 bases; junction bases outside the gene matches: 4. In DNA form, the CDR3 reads TGTGCCAGCAGTGGGGCAGGGGGCTACACCGGGGAGCTGTTTTTT. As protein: CASSGAGGYTGELFF. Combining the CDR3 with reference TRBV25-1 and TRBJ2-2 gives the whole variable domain EADIYQTPRYLVIGTGKKITLECSQTMGHDKMYWYQQDPGMELHLIHYSYGVNSTEKGDLSSESTVSRIRTEHFPLTLESARPSHTSQYLCASSGAGGYTGELFFGEGSRLTVL.

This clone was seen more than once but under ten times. The CDR3 loop is CASSPPGKSMNTEAFF. The CDR3 region has the DNA TGTGCCAGCTCACCACCGGGGAAGAGCATGAACACTGAAGCTTTCTTT. The chain combines TRBV18 with TRBJ1-1; D is uncertain. The CDR3 runs 16 residues. V shed 0 bases and J shed 0 bases, with 11 bases lying between them. Germline CDR1 is KGHSH and CDR2 is LQKENI.

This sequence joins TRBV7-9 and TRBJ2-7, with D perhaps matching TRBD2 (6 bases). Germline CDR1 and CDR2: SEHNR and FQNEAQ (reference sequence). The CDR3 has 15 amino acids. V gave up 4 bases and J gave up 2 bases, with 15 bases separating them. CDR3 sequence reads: CASSSGLISTYEQYF. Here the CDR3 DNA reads TGTGCCAGCAGCTCGGGACTGATCTCGACCTACGAGCAGTACTTC.

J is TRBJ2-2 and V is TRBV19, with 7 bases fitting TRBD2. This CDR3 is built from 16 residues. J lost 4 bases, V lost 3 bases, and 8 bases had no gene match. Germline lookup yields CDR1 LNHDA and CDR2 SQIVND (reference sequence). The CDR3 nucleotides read TGTGCCAGTAGTATCCCCACGGCGGGGGTCACCGGGGAGCTGTTTTTT. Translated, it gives CASSIPTAGVTGELFF.

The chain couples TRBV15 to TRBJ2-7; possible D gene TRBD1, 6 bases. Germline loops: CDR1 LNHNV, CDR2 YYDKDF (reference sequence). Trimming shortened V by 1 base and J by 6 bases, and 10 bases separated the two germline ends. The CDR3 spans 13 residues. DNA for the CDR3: TGTGCCACCAGCAGAGGGGACATAATCGAGCAGTACTTC. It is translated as CATSRGDIIEQYF.

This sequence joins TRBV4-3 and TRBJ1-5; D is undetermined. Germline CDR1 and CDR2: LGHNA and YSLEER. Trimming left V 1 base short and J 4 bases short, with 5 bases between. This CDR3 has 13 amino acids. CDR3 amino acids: CASSQGHNQPQHF. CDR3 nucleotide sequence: TGCGCCAGCAGCCAAGGTCATAATCAGCCCCAGCATTTT.

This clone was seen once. The DNA for the CDR3 is TGTGCCAGTAGTTGGGGGCCGGACTATGGCTACACCTTC. It specifies CASSWGPDYGYTF. The V call is TRBV19, the J call TRBJ1-2, with a possible D match to TRBD1 (6 bases). The length of the CDR3 is 13 residues. Trimming stripped 5 bases from V and 3 bases from J, with 10 bases between. Germline lookup yields CDR1 LNHDA and CDR2 SQIVND (reference sequence).

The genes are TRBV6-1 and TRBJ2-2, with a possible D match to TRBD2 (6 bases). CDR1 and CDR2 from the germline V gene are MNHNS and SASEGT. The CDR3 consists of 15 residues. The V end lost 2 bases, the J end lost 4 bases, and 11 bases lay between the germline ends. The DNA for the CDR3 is TGTGCCAGCAGTGAAAGGACTAAGCGCACCGGGGAGCTGTTTTTT. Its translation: CASSERTKRTGELFF.

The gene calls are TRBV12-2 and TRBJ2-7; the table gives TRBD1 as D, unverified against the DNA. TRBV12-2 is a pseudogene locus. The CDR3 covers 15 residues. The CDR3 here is CASRGPQVNPYEQYF. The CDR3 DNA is TGTGCAAGTCGCGGGCCTCAGGTGAACCCCTACGAGCAGTACTTC.

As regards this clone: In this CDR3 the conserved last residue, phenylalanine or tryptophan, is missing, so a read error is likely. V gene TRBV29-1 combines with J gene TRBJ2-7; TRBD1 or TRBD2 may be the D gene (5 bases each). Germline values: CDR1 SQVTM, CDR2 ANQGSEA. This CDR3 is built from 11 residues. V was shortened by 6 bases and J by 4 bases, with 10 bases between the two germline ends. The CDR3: CSVRDGYEQYS. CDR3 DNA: TGCAGCGTCCGGGACGGGTACGAGCAGTACTCC.

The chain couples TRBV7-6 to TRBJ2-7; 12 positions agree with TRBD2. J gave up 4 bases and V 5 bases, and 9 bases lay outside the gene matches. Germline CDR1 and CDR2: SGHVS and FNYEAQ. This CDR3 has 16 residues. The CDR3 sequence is CASSPELAGGEYEQYF. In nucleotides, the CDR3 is TGTGCCAGCAGCCCCGAACTAGCGGGGGGCGAATACGAGCAGTACTTC.

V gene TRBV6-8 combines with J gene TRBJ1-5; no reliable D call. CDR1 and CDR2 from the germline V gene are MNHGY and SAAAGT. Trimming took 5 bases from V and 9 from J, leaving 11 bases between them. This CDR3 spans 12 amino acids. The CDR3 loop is CASSVPPRPQHF. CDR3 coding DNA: TGTGCCAGCAGTGTTCCTCCTCGGCCCCAGCATTTT.

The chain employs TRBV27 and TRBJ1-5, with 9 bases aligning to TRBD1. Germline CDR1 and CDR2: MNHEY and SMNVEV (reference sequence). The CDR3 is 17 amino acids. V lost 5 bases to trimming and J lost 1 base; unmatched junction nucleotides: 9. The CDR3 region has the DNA TGTGCCAGCAGTACCCGGGACAGGGTGGCCAGCAATCAGCCCCAGCATTTT. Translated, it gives CASSTRDRVASNQPQHF.

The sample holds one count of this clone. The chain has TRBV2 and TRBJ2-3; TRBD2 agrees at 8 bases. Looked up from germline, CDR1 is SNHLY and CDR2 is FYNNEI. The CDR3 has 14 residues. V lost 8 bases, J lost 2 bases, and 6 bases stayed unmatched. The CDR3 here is CASGTSGPTDTQYF. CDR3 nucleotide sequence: TGTGCCAGCGGAACTAGCGGTCCCACAGATACGCAGTATTTT.

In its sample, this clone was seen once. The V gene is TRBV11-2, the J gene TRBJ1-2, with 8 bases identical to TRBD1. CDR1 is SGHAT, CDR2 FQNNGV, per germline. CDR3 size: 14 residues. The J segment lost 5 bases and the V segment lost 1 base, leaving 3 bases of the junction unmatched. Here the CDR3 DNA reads TGTGCCAGCAGCTTAGGAGGACAGGGATATGGCTACACCTTC. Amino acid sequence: CASSLGGQGYGYTF.

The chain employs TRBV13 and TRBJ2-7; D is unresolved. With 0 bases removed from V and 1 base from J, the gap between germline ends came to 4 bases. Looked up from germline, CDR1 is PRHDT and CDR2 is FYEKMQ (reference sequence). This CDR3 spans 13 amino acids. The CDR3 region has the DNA TGTGCCAGCAGCTTAGGTCGGTCCTACGAGCAGTACTTC. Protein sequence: CASSLGRSYEQYF.

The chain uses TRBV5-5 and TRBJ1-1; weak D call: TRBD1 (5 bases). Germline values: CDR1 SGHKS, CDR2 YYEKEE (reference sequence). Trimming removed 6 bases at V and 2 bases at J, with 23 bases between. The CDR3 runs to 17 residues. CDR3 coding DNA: TGTGCCAGCACCTTTCATGCAGGGAGCCCCCTTAACACTGAAGCTTTCTTT. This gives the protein CASTFHAGSPLNTEAFF.

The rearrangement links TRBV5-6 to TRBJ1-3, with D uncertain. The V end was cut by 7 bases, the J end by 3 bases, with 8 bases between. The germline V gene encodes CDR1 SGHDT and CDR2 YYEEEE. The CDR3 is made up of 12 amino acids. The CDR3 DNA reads TGTGCCAGCTCCTCTTTTGGAAACACCATATATTTT. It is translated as CASSSFGNTIYF.

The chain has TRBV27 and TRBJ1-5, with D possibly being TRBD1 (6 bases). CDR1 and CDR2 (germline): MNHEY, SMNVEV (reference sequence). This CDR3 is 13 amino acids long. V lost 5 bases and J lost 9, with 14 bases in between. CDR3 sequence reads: CASSEQGRGPQHF. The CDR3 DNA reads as TGTGCCAGCAGTGAACAGGGTCGCGGGCCCCAGCATTTT.